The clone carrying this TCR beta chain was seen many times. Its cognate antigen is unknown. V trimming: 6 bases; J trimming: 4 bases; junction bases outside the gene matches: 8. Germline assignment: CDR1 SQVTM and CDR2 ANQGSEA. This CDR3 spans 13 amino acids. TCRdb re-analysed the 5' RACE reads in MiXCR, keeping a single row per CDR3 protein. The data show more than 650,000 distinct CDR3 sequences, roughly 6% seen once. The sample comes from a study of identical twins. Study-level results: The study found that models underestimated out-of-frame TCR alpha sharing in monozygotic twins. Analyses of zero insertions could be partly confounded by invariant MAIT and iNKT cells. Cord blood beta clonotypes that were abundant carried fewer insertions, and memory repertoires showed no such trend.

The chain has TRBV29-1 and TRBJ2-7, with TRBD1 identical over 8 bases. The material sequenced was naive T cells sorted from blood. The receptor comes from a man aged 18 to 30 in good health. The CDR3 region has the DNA TGCAGCGTGAAGGACAGGGACCGATACGAGCAGTACTTC. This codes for CSVKDRDRYEQYF.